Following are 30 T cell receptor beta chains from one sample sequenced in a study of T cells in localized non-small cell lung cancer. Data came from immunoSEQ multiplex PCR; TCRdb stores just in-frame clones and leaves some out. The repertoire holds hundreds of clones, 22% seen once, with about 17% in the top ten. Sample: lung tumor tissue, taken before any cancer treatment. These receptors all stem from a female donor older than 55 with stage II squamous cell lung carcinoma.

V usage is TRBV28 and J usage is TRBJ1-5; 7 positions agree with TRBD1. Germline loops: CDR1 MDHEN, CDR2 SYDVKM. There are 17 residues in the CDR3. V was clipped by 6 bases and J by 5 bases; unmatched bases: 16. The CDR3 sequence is CASSPWTGLAFYQPQHF. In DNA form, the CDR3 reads TGTGCCAGCAGCCCTTGGACAGGCCTGGCCTTTTATCAGCCCCAGCATTTT.

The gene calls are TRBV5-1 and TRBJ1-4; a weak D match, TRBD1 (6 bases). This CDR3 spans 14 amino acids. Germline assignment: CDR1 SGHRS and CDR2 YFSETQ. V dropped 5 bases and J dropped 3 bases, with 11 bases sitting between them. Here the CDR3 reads CASRDGQPNEKLFF. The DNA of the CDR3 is TGCGCCAGCAGGGACGGACAGCCTAATGAAAAACTGTTTTTT.

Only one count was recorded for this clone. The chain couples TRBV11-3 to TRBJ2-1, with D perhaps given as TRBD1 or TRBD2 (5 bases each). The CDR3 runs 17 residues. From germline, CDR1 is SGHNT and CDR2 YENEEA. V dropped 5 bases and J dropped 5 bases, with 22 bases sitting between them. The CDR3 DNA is TGTGCCAGCAGCCGCTCGGGAACGGGTTGGGGGAACAATGAGCAGTTCTTC. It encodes CASSRSGTGWGNNEQFF. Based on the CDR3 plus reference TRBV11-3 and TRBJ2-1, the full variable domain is EAGVVQSPRYKIIEKKQPVAFWCNPISGHNTLYWYLQNLGQGPELLIRYENEEAVDDSQLPKDRFSAERLKGVDSTLKIQPAELGDSAVYLCASSRSGTGWGNNEQFFGPGTRLTVL.

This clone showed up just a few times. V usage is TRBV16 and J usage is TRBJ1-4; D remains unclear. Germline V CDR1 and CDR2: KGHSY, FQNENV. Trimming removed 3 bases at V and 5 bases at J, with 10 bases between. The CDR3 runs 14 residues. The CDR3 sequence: CASSHYSGNEKLFF. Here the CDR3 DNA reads TGTGCCAGCAGCCACTATTCAGGAAATGAAAAACTGTTTTTT.

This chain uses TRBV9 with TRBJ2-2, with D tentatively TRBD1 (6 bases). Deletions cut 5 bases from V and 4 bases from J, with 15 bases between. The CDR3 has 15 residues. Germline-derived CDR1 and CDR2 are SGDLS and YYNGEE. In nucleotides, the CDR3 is TGTGCCAGCAGTGGGATGGACAGAGTCACCGGGGAGCTGTTTTTT. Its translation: CASSGMDRVTGELFF.

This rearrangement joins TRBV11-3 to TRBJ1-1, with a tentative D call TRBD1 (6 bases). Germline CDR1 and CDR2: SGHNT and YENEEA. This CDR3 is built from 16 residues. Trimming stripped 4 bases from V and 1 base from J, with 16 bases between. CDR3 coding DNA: TGTGCCAGCAGCTCATACAAGGGGGGCCGGAACACTGAAGCTTTCTTT. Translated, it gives CASSSYKGGRNTEAFF.

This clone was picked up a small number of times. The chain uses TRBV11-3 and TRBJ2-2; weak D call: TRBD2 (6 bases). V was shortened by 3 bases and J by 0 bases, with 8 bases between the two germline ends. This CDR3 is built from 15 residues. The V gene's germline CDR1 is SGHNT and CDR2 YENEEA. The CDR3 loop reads CASSFWGANTGELFF. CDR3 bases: TGTGCCAGCAGCTTTTGGGGGGCGAACACCGGGGAGCTGTTTTTT.

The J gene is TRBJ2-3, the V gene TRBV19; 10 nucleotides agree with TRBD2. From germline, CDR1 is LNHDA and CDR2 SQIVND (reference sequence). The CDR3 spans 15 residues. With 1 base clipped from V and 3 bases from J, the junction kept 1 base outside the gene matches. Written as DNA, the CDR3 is TGTGCCAGTAGTATAGGAGCGGGAGGGACAGATACGCAGTATTTT. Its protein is CASSIGAGGTDTQYF.

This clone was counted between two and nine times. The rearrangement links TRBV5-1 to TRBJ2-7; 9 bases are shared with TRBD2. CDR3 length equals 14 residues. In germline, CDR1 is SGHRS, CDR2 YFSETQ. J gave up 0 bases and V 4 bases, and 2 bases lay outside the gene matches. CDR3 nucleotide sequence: TGCGCCAGCAGCCTAGCGGGGAACTCCTACGAGCAGTACTTC. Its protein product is CASSLAGNSYEQYF.

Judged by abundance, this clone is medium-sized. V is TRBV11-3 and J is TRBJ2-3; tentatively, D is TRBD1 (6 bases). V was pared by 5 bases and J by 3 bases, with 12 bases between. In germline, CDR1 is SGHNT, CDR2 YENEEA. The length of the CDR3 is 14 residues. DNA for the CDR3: TGTGCCAGCAGCACCAGGGGTCTGACAGATACGCAGTATTTT. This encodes CASSTRGLTDTQYF.

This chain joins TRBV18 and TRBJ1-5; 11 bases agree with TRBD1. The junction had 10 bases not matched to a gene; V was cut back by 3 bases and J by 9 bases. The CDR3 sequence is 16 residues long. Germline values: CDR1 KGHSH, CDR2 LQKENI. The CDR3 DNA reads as TGTGCCAGCTCACCCTCGGGACAGGGGGGTTCGGGGCCCCAGCATTTT. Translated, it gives CASSPSGQGGSGPQHF.

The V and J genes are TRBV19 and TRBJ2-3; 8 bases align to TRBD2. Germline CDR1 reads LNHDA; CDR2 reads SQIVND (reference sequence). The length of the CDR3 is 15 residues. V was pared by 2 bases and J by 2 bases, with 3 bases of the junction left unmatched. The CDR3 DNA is TGTGCCAGTAGTATACGGGGGGGCCCCACAGATACGCAGTATTTT. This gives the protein CASSIRGGPTDTQYF.

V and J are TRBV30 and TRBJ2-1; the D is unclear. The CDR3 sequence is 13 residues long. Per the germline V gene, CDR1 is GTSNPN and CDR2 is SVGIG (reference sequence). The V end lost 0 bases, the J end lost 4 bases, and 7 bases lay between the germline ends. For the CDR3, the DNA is TGTGCCTGGAGTGTCCAGAGATACAATGAGCAGTTCTTC. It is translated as CAWSVQRYNEQFF.

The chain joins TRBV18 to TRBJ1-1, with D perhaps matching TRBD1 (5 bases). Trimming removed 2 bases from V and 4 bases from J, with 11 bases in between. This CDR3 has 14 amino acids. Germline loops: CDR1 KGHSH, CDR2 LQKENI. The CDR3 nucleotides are TGTGCCAGCTCACCAGGCGGGGCCCCCACTGAAGCTTTCTTT. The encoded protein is CASSPGGAPTEAFF.

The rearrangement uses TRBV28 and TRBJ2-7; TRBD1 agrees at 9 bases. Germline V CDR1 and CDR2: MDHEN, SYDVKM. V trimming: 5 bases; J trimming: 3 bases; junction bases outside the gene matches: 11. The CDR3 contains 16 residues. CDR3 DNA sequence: TGTGCCAGCAGTCGCCTCGGGACAGGGACCAACTACGAGCAGTACTTC. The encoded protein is CASSRLGTGTNYEQYF.

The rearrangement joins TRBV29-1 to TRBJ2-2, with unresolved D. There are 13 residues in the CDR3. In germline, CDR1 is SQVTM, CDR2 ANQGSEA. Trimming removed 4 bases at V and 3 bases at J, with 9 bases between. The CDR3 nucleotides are TGCAGCGTTGTAGCCCTATACACCGGGGAGCTGTTTTTT. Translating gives CSVVALYTGELFF.

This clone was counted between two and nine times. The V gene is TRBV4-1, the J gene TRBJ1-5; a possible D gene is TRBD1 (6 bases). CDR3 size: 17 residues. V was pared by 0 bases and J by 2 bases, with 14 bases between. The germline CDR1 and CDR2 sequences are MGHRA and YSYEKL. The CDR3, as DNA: TGCGCCAGCAGCCAAGAAGGGGGTAACGTAGGCAATCAGCCCCAGCATTTT. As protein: CASSQEGGNVGNQPQHF.

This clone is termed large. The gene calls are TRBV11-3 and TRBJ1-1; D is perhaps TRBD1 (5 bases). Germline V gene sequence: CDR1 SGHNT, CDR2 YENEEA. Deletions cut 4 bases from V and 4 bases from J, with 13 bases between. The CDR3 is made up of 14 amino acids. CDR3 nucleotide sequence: TGTGCCAGCAGCTCGACTCAGGGAGTCACTGAAGCTTTCTTT. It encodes CASSSTQGVTEAFF.

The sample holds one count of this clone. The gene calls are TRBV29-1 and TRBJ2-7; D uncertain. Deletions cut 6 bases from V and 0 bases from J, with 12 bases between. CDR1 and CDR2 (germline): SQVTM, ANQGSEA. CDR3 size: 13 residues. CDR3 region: CSVRSLSSYEQYF. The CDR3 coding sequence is TGCAGCGTGAGAAGTTTGAGCTCCTACGAGCAGTACTTC.

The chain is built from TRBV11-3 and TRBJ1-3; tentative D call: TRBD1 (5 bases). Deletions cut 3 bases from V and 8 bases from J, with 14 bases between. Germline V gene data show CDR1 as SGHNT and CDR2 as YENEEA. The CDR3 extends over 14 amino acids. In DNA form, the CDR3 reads TGTGCCAGCAGCTTGGGGCCTCCCCCGGACACCATATATTTT. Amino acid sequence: CASSLGPPPDTIYF.

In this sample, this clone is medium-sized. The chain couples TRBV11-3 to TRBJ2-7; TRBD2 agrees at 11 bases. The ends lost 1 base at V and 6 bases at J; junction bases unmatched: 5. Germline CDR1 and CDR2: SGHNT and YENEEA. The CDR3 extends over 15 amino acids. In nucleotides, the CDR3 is TGTGCCAGCAGCTTAGGTAGCGGGAGGGCCTCCGAGCAGTACTTC. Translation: CASSLGSGRASEQYF. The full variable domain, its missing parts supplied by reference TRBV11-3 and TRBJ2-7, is EAGVVQSPRYKIIEKKQPVAFWCNPISGHNTLYWYLQNLGQGPELLIRYENEEAVDDSQLPKDRFSAERLKGVDSTLKIQPAELGDSAVYLCASSLGSGRASEQYFGPGTRLTVT.

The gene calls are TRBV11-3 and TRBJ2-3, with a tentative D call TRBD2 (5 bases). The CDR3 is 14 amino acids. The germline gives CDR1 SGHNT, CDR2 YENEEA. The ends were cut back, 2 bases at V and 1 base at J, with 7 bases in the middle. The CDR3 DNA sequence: TGTGCCAGCAGCTTAAGCGGACGCACAGATACGCAGTATTTT. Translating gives CASSLSGRTDTQYF.

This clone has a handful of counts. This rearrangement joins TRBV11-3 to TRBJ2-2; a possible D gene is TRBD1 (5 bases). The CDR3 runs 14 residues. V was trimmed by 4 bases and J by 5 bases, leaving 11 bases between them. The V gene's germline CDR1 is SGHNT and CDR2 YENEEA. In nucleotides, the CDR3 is TGTGCCAGCAGCTCAGACAGTATTACCGGGGAGCTGTTTTTT. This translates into CASSSDSITGELFF.

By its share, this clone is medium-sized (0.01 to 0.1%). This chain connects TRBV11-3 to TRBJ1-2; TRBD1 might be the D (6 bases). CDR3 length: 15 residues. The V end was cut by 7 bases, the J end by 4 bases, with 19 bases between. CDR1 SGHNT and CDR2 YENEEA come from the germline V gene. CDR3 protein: CASTIEWGPGYGYTF. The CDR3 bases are TGTGCCAGCACCATTGAATGGGGGCCCGGCTATGGCTACACCTTC.

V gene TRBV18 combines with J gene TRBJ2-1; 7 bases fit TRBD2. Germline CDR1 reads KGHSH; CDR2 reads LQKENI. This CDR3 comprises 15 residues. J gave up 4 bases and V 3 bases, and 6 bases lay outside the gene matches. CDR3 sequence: CASSPSAGIYNEQFF. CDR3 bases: TGTGCCAGCTCACCGTCAGCGGGGATATACAATGAGCAGTTCTTC. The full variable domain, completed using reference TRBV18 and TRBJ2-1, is NAGVMQNPRHLVRRRGQEARLRCSPMKGHSHVYWYRQLPEEGLKFMVYLQKENIIDESGMPKERFSAEFPKEGPSILRIQQVVRGDSAAYFCASSPSAGIYNEQFFGPGTRLTVL.

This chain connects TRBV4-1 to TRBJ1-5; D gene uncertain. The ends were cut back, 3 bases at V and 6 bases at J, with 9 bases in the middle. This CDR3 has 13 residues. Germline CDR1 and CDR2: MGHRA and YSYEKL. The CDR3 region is CASSQEIRQPQHF. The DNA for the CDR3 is TGCGCCAGCAGCCAGGAGATTCGTCAGCCCCAGCATTTT.

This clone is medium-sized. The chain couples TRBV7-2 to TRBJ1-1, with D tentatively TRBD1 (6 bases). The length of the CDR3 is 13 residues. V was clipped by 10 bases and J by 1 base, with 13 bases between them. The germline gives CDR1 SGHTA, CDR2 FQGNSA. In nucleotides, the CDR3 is TGTGCCACACTGGGACAATGGAACACTGAAGCTTTCTTT. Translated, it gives CATLGQWNTEAFF.

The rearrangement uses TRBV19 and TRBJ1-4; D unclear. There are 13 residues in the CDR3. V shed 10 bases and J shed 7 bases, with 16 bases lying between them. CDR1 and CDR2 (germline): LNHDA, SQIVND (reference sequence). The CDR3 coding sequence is TGTGCCACTCAAAGACCCGGGCGTGAAAAACTGTTTTTT. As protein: CATQRPGREKLFF.

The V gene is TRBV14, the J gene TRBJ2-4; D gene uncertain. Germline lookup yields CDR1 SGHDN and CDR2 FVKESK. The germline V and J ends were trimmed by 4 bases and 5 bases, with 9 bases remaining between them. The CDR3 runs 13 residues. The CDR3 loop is CASSRGPQNIQYF. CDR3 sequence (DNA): TGTGCCAGCAGCCGTGGGCCACAAAACATTCAGTACTTC.

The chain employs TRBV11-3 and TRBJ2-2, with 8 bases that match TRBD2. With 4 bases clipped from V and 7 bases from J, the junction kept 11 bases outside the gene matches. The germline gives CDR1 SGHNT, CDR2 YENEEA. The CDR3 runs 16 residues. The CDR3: CASSSFGRALGGELFF. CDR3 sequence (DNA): TGTGCCAGCAGCTCGTTCGGGAGGGCCTTGGGCGGGGAGCTGTTTTTT.